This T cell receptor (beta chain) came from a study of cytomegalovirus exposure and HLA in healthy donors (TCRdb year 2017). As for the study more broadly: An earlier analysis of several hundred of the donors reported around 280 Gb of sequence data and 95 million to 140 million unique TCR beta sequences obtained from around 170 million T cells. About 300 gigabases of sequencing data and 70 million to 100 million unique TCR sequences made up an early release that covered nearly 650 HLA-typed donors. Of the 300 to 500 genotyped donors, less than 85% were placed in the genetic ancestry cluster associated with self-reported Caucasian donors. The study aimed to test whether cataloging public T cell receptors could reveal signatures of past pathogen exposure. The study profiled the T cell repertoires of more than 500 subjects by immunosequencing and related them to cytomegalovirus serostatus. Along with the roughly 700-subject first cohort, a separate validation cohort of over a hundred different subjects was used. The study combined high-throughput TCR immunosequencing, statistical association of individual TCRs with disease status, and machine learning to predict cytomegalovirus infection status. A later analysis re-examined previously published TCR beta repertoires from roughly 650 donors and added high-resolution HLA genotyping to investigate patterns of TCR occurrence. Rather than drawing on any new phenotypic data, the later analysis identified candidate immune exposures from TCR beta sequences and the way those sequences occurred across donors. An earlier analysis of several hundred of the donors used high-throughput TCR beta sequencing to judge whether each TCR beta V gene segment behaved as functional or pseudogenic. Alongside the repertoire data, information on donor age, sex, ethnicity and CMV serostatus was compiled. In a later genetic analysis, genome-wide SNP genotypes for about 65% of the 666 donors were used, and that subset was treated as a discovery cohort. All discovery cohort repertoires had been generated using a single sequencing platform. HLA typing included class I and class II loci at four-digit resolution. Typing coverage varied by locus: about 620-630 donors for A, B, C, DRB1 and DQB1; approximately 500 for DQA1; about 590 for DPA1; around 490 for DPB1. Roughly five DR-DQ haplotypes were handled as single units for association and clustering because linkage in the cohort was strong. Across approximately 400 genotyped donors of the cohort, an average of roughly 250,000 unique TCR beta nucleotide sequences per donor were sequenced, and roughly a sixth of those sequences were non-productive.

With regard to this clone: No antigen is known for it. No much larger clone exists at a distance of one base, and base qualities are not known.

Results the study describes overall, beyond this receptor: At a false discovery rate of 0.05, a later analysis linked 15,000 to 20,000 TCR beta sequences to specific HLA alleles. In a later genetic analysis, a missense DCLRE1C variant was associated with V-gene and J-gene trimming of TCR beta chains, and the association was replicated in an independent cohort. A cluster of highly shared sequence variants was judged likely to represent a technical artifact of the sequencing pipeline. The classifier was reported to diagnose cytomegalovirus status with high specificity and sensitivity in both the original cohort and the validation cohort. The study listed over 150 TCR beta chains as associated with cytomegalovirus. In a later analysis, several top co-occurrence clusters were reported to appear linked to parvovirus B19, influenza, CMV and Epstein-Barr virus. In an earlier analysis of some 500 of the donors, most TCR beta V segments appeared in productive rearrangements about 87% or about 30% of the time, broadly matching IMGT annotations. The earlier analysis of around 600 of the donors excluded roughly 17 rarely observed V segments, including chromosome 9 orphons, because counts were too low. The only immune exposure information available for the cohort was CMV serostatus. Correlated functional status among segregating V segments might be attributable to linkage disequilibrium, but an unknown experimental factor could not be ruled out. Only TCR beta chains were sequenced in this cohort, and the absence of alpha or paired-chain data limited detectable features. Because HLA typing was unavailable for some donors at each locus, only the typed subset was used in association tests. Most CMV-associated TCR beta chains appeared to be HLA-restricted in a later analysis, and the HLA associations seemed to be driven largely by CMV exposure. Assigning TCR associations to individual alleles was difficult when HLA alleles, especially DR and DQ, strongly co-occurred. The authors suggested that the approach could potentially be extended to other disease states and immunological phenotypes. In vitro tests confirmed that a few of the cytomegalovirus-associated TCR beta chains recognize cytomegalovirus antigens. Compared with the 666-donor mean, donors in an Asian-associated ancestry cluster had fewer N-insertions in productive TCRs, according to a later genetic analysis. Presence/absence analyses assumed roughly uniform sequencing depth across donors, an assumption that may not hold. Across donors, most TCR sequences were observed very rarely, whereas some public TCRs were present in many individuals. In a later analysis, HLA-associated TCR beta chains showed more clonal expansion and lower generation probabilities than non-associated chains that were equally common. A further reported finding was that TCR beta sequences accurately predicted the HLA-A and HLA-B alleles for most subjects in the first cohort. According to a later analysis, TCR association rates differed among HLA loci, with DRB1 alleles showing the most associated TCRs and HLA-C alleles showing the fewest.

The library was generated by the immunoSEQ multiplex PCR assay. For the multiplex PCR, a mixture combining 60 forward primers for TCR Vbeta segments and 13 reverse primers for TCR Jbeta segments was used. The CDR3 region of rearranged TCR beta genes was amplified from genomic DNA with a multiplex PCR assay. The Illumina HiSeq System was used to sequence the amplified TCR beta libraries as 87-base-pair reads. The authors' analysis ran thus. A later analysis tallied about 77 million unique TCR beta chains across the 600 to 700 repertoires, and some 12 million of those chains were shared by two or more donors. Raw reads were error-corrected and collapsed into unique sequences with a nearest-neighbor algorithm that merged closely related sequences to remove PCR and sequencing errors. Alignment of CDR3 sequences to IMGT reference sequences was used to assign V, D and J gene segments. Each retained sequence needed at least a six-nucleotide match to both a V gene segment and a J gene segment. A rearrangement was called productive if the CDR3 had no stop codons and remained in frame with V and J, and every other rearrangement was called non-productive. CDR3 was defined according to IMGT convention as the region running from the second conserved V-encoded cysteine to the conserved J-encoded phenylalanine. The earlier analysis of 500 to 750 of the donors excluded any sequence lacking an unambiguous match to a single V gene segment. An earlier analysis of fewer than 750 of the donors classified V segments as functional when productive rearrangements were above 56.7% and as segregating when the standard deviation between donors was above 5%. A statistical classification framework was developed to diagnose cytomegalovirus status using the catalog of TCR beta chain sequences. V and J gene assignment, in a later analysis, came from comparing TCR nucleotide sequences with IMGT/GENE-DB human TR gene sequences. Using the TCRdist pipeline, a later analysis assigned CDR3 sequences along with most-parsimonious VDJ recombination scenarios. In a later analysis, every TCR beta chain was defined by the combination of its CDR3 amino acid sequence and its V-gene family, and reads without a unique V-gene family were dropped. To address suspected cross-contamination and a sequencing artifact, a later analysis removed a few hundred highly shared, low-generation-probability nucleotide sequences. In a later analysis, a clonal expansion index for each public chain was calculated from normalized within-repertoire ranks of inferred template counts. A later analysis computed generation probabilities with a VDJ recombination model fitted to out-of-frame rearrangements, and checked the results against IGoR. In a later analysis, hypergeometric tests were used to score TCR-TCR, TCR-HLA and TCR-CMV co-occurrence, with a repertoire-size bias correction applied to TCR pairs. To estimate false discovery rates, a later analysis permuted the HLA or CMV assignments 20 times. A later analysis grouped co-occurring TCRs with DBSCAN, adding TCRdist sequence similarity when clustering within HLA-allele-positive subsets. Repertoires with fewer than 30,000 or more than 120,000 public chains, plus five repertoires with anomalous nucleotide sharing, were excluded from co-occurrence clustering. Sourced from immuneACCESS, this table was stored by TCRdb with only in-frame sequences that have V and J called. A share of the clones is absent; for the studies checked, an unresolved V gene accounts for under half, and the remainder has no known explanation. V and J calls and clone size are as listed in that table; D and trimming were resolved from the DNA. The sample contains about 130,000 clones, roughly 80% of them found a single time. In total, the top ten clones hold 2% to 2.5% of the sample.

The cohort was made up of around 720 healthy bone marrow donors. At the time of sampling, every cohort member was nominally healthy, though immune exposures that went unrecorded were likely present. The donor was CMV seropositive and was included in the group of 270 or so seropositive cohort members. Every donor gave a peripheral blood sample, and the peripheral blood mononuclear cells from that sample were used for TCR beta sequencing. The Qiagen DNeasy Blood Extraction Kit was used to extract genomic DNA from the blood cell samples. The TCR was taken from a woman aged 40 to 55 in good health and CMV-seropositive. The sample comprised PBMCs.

The DNA sequence is as follows: TGTGCCAGCAGTATACAGGCAAACGCCTTCTACGAGCAGTACTTC. This gives the protein CASSIQANAFYEQYF. The chain is assembled from TRBV6-5 and TRBJ2-7; the D gene is perhaps TRBD1, from 5 matching bases. CDR1 is given as MNHEY and CDR2 as SVGAGI, both from the germline V gene. Its CDR3 holds 15 amino acids, cysteine through phenylalanine. Solely the CDR3 DNA is kept, with 45 bases framed from the first base. Trimming takes 5 bases from V and 3 bases from J, and the germline ends sit 17 bases apart.